This T cell receptor (beta chain) was captured by sequencing in a study of T cell responses to AZD1222 COVID-19 vaccine. Broader study findings: Breadth and depth of Spike-specific TCRs rose after two AZD1222 doses. Vaccine-associated CD4 TCRs spanned spike, dominant at 160-218 and 743-854. Nearly half of unique spike-specific TCRs reportedly avoided B.1.351 and B.1.1.7 mutated regions. Clonal diversity may have been underestimated in mostly white British donors.

Notes on this clone: The antigen remains unidentified.

The protocol was immunoSEQ multiplex PCR, while the TCRdb copy is restricted to in-frame clones and leaves out a portion. The table records over 120,000 clones, about 93% of them present only once. Sequencing used peripheral blood, obtained on day 0 of AZD1222 vaccination. The sequence derives from an adult in good health.

The CDR3 nucleotides read TGTGCCAGCAGCGACATCCTACCGGGGGCCAAAAACATTCAGTACTTC. This codes for CASSDILPGAKNIQYF. The chain recombines TRBV2 with TRBJ2-4, with a weak D call TRBD2 (5 bases). Germline CDR1 SNHLY, CDR2 FYNNEI. CDR3 length: 16 residues. V was pared by 6 bases and J by 1 base, with 16 bases between. The full variable domain, completed using reference TRBV2 and TRBJ2-4, is EPEVTQTPSHQVTQMGQEVILRCVPISNHLYFYWYRQILGQKVEFLVSFYNNEISEKSEIFDDQFSVERPDGSNFTLKIRSTKLEDSAMYFCASSDILPGAKNIQYFGAGTRLSVL.